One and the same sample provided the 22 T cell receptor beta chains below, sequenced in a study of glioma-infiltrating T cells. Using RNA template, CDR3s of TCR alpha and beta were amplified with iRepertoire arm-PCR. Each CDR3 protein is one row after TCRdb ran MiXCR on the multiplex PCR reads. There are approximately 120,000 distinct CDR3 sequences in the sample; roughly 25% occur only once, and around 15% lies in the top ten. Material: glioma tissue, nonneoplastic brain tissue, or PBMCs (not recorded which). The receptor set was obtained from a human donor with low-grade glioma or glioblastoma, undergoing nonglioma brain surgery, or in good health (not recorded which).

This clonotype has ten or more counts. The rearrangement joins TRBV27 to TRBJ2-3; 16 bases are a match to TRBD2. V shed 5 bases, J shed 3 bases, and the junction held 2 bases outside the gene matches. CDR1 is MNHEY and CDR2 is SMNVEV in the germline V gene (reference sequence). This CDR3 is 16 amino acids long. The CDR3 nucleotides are TGTGCCAGCAGTCGGGGACTAGCGGGAGGGACAGATACGCAGTATTTT. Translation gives CASSRGLAGGTDTQYF.

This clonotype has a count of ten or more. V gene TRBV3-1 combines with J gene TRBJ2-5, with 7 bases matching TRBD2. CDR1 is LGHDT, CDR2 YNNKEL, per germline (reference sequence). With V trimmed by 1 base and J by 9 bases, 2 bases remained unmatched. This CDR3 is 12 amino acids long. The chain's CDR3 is CASSQVRGAQYF. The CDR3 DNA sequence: TGTGCCAGCAGCCAAGTTCGGGGGGCCCAGTACTTC.

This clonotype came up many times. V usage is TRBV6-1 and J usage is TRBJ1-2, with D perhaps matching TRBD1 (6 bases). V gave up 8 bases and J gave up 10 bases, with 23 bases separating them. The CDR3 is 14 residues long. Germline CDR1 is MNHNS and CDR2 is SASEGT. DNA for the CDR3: TGTGCCAGCTCTTTCGACGGGGGGCCTAGGGACTACACCTTC. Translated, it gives CASSFDGGPRDYTF.

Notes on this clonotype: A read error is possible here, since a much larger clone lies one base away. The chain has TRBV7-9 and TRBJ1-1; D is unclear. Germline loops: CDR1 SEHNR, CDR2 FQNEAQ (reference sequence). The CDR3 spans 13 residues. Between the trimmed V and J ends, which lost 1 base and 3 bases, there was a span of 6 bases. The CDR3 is CASSLGWDTEAFF. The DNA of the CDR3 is TGTGCCAGCAGCTTAGGCTGGGACACTGAAGCTTTCTTT.

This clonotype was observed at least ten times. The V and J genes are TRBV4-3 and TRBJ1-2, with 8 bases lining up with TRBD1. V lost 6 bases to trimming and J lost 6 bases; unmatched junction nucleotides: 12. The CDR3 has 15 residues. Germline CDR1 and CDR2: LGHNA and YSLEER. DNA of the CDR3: TGCGCCAGCAGTGCGGGACAGGAGGTGGTGAATGGCTACACCTTC. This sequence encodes CASSAGQEVVNGYTF.

CDR3 coding DNA: TGTGCCAGCAGTTTCGTCGATACGCAGTATTTT. It encodes CASSFVDTQYF. The chain links TRBV12-3 or TRBV12-4 to TRBJ2-3; D ambiguous. V shed 3 bases and J shed 6 bases, with 4 bases lying between them. The CDR3 contains 11 residues.

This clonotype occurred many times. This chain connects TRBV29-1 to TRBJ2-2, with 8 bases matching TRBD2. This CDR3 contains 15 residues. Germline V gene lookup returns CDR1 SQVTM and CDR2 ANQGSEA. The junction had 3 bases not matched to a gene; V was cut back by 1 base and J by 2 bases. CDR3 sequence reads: CSVEAGTSNTGELFF. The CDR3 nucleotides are TGCAGCGTTGAAGCCGGGACTAGTAACACCGGGGAGCTGTTTTTT.

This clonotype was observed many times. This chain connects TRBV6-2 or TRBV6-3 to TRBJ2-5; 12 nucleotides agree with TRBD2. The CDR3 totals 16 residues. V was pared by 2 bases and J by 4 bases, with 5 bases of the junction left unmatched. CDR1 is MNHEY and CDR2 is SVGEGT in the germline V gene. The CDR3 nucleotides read TGTGCCAGCAGTTACCGGCTAGCGGGAGGGGGAGAGACCCAGTACTTC. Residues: CASSYRLAGGGETQYF.

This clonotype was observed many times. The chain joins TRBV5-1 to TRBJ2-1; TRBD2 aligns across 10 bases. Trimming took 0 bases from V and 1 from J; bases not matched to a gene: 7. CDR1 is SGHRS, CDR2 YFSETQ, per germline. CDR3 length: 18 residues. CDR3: CASSLAPSGRFSYNEQFF. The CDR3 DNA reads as TGCGCCAGCAGCTTGGCGCCTAGCGGGAGATTTTCCTACAATGAGCAGTTCTTC.

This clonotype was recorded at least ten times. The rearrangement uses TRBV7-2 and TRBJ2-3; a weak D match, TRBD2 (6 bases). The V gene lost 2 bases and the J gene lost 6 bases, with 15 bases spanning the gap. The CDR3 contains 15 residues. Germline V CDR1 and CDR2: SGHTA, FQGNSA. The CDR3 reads CASSLLLAGRDTQYF. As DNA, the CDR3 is TGTGCCAGCAGCTTATTACTAGCTGGAAGGGATACGCAGTATTTT.

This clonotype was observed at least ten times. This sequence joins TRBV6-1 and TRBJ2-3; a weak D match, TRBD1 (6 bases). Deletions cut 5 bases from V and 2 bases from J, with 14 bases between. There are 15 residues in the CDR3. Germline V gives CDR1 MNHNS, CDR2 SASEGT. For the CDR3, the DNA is TGTGCCAGCAGTCTAACAGGGTCCCCCACAGATACGCAGTATTTT. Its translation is CASSLTGSPTDTQYF.

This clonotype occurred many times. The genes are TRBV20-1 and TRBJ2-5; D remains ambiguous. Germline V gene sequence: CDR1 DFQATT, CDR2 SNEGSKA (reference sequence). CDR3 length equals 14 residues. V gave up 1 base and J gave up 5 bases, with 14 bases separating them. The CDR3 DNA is TGCAGTGCTAGAGCGGCAGGATTTGGGGAGACCCAGTACTTC. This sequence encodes CSARAAGFGETQYF.

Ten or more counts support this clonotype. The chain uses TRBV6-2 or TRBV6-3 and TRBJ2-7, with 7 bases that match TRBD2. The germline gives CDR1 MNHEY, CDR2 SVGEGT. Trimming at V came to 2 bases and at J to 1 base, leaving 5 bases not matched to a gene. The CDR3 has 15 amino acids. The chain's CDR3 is CASSYRASGSYEQYF. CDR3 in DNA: TGTGCCAGCAGTTACAGGGCTAGCGGATCCTACGAGCAGTACTTC.

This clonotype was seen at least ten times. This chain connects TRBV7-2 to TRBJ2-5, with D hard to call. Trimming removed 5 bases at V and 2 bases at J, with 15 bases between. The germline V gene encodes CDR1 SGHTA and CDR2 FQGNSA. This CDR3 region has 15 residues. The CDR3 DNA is TGTGCCAGCAGCAAATGGGCAGGACGGCAAGAGACCCAGTACTTC. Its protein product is CASSKWAGRQETQYF.

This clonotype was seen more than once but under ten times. This CDR3 reads CSGRISTNEKLFF. The CDR3 DNA sequence: TGCAGCGGCCGGATCTCAACTAATGAAAAACTGTTTTTT. This chain uses TRBV29-1 with TRBJ1-4, with unresolved D. Germline loops: CDR1 SQVTM, CDR2 ANQGSEA. The CDR3 consists of 13 residues. The ends were cut back, 7 bases at V and 0 bases at J, with 9 bases in the middle. Full variable domain (rest looked up from reference TRBV29-1 and TRBJ1-4): SAVISQKPSRDICQRGTSLTIQCQVDSQVTMMFWYRQQPGQSLTLIATANQGSEATYESGFVIDKFPISRPNLTFSTLTVSNMSPEDSSIYLCSGRISTNEKLFFGSGTQLSVL.

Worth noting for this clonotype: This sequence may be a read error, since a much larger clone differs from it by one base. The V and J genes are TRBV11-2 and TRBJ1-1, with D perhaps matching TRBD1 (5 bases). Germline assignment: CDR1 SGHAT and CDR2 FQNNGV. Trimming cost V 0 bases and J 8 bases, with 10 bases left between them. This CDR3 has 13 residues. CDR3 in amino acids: CASSLEGGREAFF. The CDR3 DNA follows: TGTGCCAGCAGCTTAGAGGGGGGTAGGGAAGCTTTCTTT.

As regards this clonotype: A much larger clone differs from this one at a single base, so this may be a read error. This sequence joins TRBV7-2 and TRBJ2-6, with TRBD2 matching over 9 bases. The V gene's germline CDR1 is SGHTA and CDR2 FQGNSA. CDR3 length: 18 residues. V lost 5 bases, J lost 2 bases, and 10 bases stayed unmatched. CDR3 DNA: TGTGCCAGCAGCCCTAATTTAGCGGGAGTGGCTGGGGCCAACGTCCTGACTTTC. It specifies CASSPNLAGVAGANVLTF. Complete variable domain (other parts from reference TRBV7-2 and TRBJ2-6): GAGVSQSPSNKVTEKGKDVELRCDPISGHTALYWYRQSLGQGLEFLIYFQGNSAPDKSGLPSDRFSAERTGGSVSTLTIQRTQQEDSAVYLCASSPNLAGVAGANVLTFGAGSRLTVL.

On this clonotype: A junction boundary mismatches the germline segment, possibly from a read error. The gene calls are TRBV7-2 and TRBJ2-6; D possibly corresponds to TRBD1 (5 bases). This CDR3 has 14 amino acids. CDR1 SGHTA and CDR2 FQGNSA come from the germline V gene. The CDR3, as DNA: TGTGCCAACAGCTTAGGAACTGGGGCCAACGTCCTGGCTTTC. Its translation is CANSLGTGANVLAF.

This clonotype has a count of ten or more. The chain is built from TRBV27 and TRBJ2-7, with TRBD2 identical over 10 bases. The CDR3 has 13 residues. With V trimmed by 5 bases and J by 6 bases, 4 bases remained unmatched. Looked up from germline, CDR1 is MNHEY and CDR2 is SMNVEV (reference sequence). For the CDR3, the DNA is TGTGCCAGCAGTACTAGCGGGACTCTCGAGCAGTACTTC. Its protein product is CASSTSGTLEQYF.

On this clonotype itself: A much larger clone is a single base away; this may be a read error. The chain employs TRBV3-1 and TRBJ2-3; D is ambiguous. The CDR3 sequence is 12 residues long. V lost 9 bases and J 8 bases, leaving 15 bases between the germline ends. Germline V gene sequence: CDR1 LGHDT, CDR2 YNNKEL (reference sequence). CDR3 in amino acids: CARSRPSGTQYF. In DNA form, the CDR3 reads TGTGCCAGGAGTCGACCGTCTGGTACGCAGTATTTT.

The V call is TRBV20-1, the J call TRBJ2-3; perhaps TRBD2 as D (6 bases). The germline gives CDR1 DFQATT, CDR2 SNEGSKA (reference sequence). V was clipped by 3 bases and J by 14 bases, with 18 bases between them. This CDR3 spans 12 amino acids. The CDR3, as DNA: TGCAGTGCTAGGACTAGTTCAGATAGGCGGTATTTT. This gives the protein CSARTSSDRRYF.

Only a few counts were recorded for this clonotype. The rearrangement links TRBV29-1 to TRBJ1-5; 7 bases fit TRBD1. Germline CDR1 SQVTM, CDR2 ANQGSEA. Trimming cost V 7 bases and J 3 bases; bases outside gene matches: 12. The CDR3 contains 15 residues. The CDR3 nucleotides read TGCAGCGCCCTGACAGGGACAGCACCCAATCAGCCCCAGCATTTT. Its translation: CSALTGTAPNQPQHF.